These 18 T cell receptor beta chains originate from one sample sequenced in a study of blood T cell repertoires in COVID-19. Clones were read by immunoSEQ multiplex PCR, and TCRdb kept only the in-frame ones, dropping some. Counted here are 30,000 to 35,000 clones, more than 75% occurring once; the ten biggest clones make up around 40%. Specimen: peripheral blood. These TCRs come from an elderly man with active or convalescent COVID-19.

The V call is TRBV5-4, the J call TRBJ1-2; the D is unclear. V was shortened by 2 bases and J by 6 bases, with 5 bases between the two germline ends. Germline V lookup: CDR1 SGHNT, CDR2 YYREEE (reference sequence). The CDR3 runs to 11 residues. The CDR3 coding sequence is TGTGCCAGCAGCTTTACAAATGGCTACACCTTC. It is translated as CASSFTNGYTF.

V is TRBV19 and J is TRBJ2-7; 8 positions agree with TRBD2. Germline-derived CDR1 and CDR2 are LNHDA and SQIVND (reference sequence). This CDR3 is 15 amino acids long. Trimming removed 5 bases from V and 1 base from J; junction bases left unmatched: 7. The DNA of the CDR3 is TGTGCCAGTAGTCCTAGACTAGCGCGATCCTACGAGCAGTACTTC. Amino acids: CASSPRLARSYEQYF.

The gene calls are TRBV7-2 and TRBJ1-2, with D hard to call. The CDR3 contains 13 residues. The germline V gene has CDR1 SGHTA and CDR2 FQGNSA. V lost 4 bases and J lost 8, with 14 bases in between. The CDR3 protein is CASSWVASSGYTF. CDR3 sequence (DNA): TGTGCCAGCAGCTGGGTGGCCTCTAGCGGCTACACCTTC.

J is TRBJ1-4 and V is TRBV5-4; a weak D match, TRBD1 (6 bases). CDR1 SGHNT and CDR2 YYREEE come from the germline V gene (reference sequence). Trimming removed 4 bases at V and 12 bases at J, with 13 bases between. The length of the CDR3 is 12 residues. For the CDR3, the DNA is TGTGCCAGCAGCGCACCGCAGGGGCAACTGTTTTTT. This codes for CASSAPQGQLFF.

The rearrangement joins TRBV19 to TRBJ1-2; a possible D gene is TRBD1 (5 bases). Looked up from germline, CDR1 is LNHDA and CDR2 is SQIVND (reference sequence). CDR3 size: 14 residues. Trimming took 5 bases from V and 0 from J, leaving 10 bases between them. CDR3 region: CASSHQQANYGYTF. Written as DNA, the CDR3 is TGTGCCAGTAGTCACCAACAGGCTAACTATGGCTACACCTTC.

The chain uses TRBV29-1 and TRBJ2-7; TRBD1 matches 8 bases. CDR1 is SQVTM and CDR2 is ANQGSEA in the germline V gene. The CDR3 covers 12 residues. V shed 4 bases, J shed 7 bases, and the junction held 6 bases outside the gene matches. CDR3 coding DNA: TGCAGCGTTGGGACAGGGTGGGGGGAGCAGTACTTC. Amino acid sequence: CSVGTGWGEQYF.

The genes are TRBV3-1 (or the pseudogene TRBV3-2) and TRBJ1-2; weak D call: TRBD1 (5 bases). Between the trimmed V and J ends, which lost 0 bases and 8 bases, there was a span of 16 bases. Germline CDR1 and CDR2: LGHDT and YNNKEL (reference sequence). CDR3 length: 15 amino acids. CDR3 amino acids: CASSQDPGAGGGYTF. The CDR3 DNA sequence: TGTGCCAGCAGCCAAGACCCCGGGGCGGGAGGAGGCTACACCTTC.

This clone has only a few counts. The chain has TRBV24-1 and TRBJ2-5, with D possibly being TRBD2 (5 bases). CDR1 and CDR2 (germline): KGHDR, SFDVKD. The V end was cut by 8 bases, the J end by 2 bases, with 11 bases between. The CDR3 loop spans 13 amino acids. CDR3 DNA sequence: TGTGCCACCAAGGAGGACGGACAAGAGACCCAGTACTTC. It is translated as CATKEDGQETQYF.

The chain combines TRBV15 with TRBJ2-3; D is perhaps TRBD1 (5 bases). The CDR3 has 15 residues. The V end was cut by 3 bases, the J end by 0 bases, with 10 bases between. CDR1 LNHNV and CDR2 YYDKDF come from the germline V gene (reference sequence). DNA of the CDR3: TGTGCCACCAGCAGGGACCAGGGAAGCACAGATACGCAGTATTTT. Protein product: CATSRDQGSTDTQYF.

This clone was seen just once. CDR3 in DNA: TGTGCCAGCAGCTTTCGGGGGACTAGCGGGAGGGCCGCGCGCTACGAGCAGTACTTC. This encodes CASSFRGTSGRAARYEQYF. V is TRBV11-3 and J is TRBJ2-7, with TRBD2 identical over 16 bases. This CDR3 has 19 residues. CDR1 is SGHNT, CDR2 YENEEA, per germline. J gave up 3 bases and V 3 bases, and 11 bases lay outside the gene matches.

The chain employs TRBV5-5 and TRBJ1-5, with D possibly TRBD1 on 6 matching bases. CDR1 is SGHKS and CDR2 is YYEKEE in the germline V gene (reference sequence). The CDR3 is made up of 15 amino acids. The V end lost 4 bases, the J end lost 6 bases, and 17 bases lay between the germline ends. Written as DNA, the CDR3 is TGTGCCAGCAGCATACAGGGAAGTTGGGTTCAGCCCCAGCATTTT. Translated: CASSIQGSWVQPQHF.

The gene calls are TRBV28 and TRBJ2-7, with TRBD1 identical over 10 bases. Germline values: CDR1 MDHEN, CDR2 SYDVKM. With 4 bases clipped from V and 2 bases from J, the junction kept 2 bases outside the gene matches. The length of the CDR3 is 14 residues. The CDR3 DNA is TGTGCCAGCAGTTCCGGGACAGGGGCCTACGAGCAGTACTTC. It encodes CASSSGTGAYEQYF. The whole variable domain, remainder taken from reference TRBV28 and TRBJ2-7, is DVKVTQSSRYLVKRTGEKVFLECVQDMDHENMFWYRQDPGLGLRLIYFSYDVKMKEKGDIPEGYSVSREKKERFSLILESASTNQTSMYLCASSSGTGAYEQYFGPGTRLTVT.

The V call is TRBV10-3, the J call TRBJ2-7, with D unresolved. Trimming took 0 bases from V and 6 from J, leaving 9 bases between them. The germline V gene has CDR1 ENHRY and CDR2 SYGVKD. This CDR3 is built from 13 residues. The CDR3: CAISESGSPEQYF. Written as DNA, the CDR3 is TGTGCCATCAGTGAGTCGGGCAGTCCCGAGCAGTACTTC.

The chain employs TRBV6-2 or TRBV6-3 and TRBJ2-3; D unresolved. CDR3 length equals 17 residues. Between the trimmed V and J ends, which lost 4 bases and 2 bases, there was a span of 19 bases. The germline gives CDR1 MNHEY, CDR2 SVGEGT. For the CDR3, the DNA is TGTGCCAGCAGTTCTCTGACTTCCGCCCCCGCCACAGATACGCAGTATTTT. Residues: CASSSLTSAPATDTQYF.

This clone was seen a few times. The gene calls are TRBV27 and TRBJ2-1, with TRBD2 identical over 12 bases. The germline V gene has CDR1 MNHEY and CDR2 SMNVEV (reference sequence). This CDR3 region has 16 residues. V shed 3 bases and J 7 bases; nucleotides not matched to a gene: 7. CDR3 in DNA: TGTGCCAGCAGTTTCCCTAGCGGGAGGGCCAGGAATGAGCAGTTCTTC. Translated, it gives CASSFPSGRARNEQFF.

This sequence joins TRBV11-2 and TRBJ2-6; D is possibly TRBD2 (6 bases). Germline values: CDR1 SGHAT, CDR2 FQNNGV. V was trimmed by 4 bases and J by 0 bases, leaving 16 bases between them. The CDR3 is made up of 18 amino acids. The CDR3 region is CASSWGLIPSSGANVLTF. The CDR3 nucleotides are TGTGCCAGCAGCTGGGGACTTATCCCGAGCTCTGGGGCCAACGTCCTGACTTTC.

V gene TRBV7-8 combines with J gene TRBJ2-3; TRBD1 aligns across 9 bases. The CDR3 runs to 17 residues. Germline loops: CDR1 SGHVS, CDR2 FQNEAQ. V gave up 5 bases and J gave up 5 bases; unmatched junction bases: 14. The DNA for the CDR3 is TGTGCCAGCAGCAGTTCGGGCCCTGGGACAGGGAGAGATACGCAGTATTTT. It translates to CASSSSGPGTGRDTQYF.

This clone was seen more than once but under ten times. The chain has TRBV19 and TRBJ2-1, with 12 positions matching TRBD2. The germline V gene encodes CDR1 LNHDA and CDR2 SQIVND (reference sequence). This CDR3 contains 14 residues. The V gene end was trimmed by 6 bases and the J gene end by 7 bases; junction bases not matched to a gene: 4. Written as DNA, the CDR3 is TGTGCCAGTAGCCTAGGGACTAGCGGGAATGAGCAGTTCTTC. It specifies CASSLGTSGNEQFF.